Each of the 23 T cell receptor beta chains below was sequenced from the same sample in a study of T cells in Graves' hyperthyroidism and ophthalmopathy. There were TCR beta CDR3 regions amplified from RNA transcripts. The primer set for the first-round RT-PCR of the TCR CDR3 was HTBI. Via MiXCR, TCRdb re-called the multiplex PCR reads, giving one row per CDR3 protein. Of hundreds of thousands of distinct CDR3 sequences listed, about 14% are singletons. The sample comprised blood. Receptor source: a man younger than 35 with Graves' ophthalmopathy.

The chain employs TRBV24-1 and TRBJ2-2; 7 positions agree with TRBD1. Germline CDR1 KGHDR, CDR2 SFDVKD. V was clipped by 9 bases and J by 0 bases; unmatched bases: 0. This CDR3 contains 13 residues. The CDR3 sequence: CATGTANTGELFF. The CDR3 DNA follows: TGTGCCACCGGGACAGCGAACACCGGGGAGCTGTTTTTT.

At least ten counts were recorded for this clonotype. The chain uses TRBV11-2 and TRBJ1-5; D gene unclear. With 1 base removed from V and 0 bases from J, the gap between germline ends came to 16 bases. The CDR3 covers 18 residues. Germline CDR1 reads SGHAT; CDR2 reads FQNNGV. The CDR3 DNA is TGTGCCAGCAGCTTAGTTCCAGCAACACCGTATAGCAATCAGCCCCAGCATTTT. Translating it yields CASSLVPATPYSNQPQHF.

This clonotype was counted a few times. V and J are TRBV29-1 and TRBJ2-7; D is possibly TRBD1 (6 bases). Germline V gene data show CDR1 as SQVTM and CDR2 as ANQGSEA. This CDR3 spans 14 amino acids. Trimming pared 5 bases from V and 0 bases from J, leaving 14 bases between. The CDR3 DNA reads TGCAGCGTTTGGGACACCTCGAGCTCCTACGAGCAGTACTTC. It encodes CSVWDTSSSYEQYF.

V gene TRBV12-5 combines with J gene TRBJ1-2; D gene ambiguous. The CDR3 runs 14 residues. Trimming stripped 2 bases from V and 1 base from J, with 8 bases between. CDR1 and CDR2 (germline): LGHNT, FRNRAP. The CDR3: CASGLNDINYGYTF. Written as DNA, the CDR3 is TGTGCTAGTGGTTTGAATGACATTAACTATGGCTACACCTTC.

This clonotype was seen at least ten times. The chain recombines TRBV7-9 with TRBJ1-1, with D unclear. The CDR3 extends over 12 amino acids. V was clipped by 0 bases and J by 9 bases, with 8 bases between them. From germline, CDR1 is SEHNR and CDR2 FQNEAQ (reference sequence). CDR3 loop: CASSLAAEQAFF. The CDR3 DNA reads as TGTGCCAGCAGCTTAGCGGCGGAGCAAGCTTTCTTT.

Ten or more counts support this clonotype. V and J are TRBV27 and TRBJ1-1; D might be TRBD1 (5 bases). Germline CDR1 MNHEY, CDR2 SMNVEV (reference sequence). Trimming removed 11 bases at V and 4 bases at J, with 17 bases between. This CDR3 has 13 amino acids. The CDR3 bases are TGTGCCGGACCCGGCGACAGTCGCACTGAAGCTTTCTTT. Its translation: CAGPGDSRTEAFF.

In its sample, this clonotype was seen many times. This sequence joins TRBV12-3 or TRBV12-4 and TRBJ1-1; D uncertain. V was shortened by 3 bases and J by 3 bases, with 5 bases between the two germline ends. There are 12 residues in the CDR3. As DNA, the CDR3 is TGTGCCAGCAGTTTTTCCTACACTGAAGCTTTCTTT. Its protein product is CASSFSYTEAFF.

This clonotype was detected ten times or more. The chain has TRBV7-9 and TRBJ2-3; D uncertain. The CDR3 contains 13 residues. Germline V gene sequence: CDR1 SEHNR, CDR2 FQNEAQ (reference sequence). V lost 5 bases, J lost 5 bases, and 11 bases lay in between. CDR3 coding DNA: TGTGCCAGCAGCCCCTTACTACGAGATACGCAGTATTTT. This translates into CASSPLLRDTQYF.

This clonotype came up many times. The J gene is TRBJ1-5, the V gene TRBV7-2; D is ambiguous. Trimming took 2 bases from V and 9 from J, leaving 11 bases between them. The CDR3 consists of 13 residues. CDR1 is SGHTA and CDR2 is FQGNSA in the germline V gene. The chain's CDR3 is CASSLSPNMPQHF. As DNA, the CDR3 is TGTGCCAGCAGCTTAAGCCCCAACATGCCCCAGCATTTT.

This clonotype showed up many times. The chain employs TRBV5-1 and TRBJ2-1, with a weak D call TRBD1 (5 bases). The germline CDR1 and CDR2 sequences are SGHRS and YFSETQ. The V gene lost 4 bases and the J gene lost 9 bases, with 17 bases spanning the gap. The CDR3 extends over 14 amino acids. The CDR3 loop reads CASSIGQGVGEQFF. CDR3 DNA: TGCGCCAGCAGCATCGGACAAGGGGTCGGTGAGCAGTTCTTC.

This clonotype was counted many times. The chain links TRBV5-1 to TRBJ2-5; 10 nucleotides match TRBD2. The CDR3 extends over 16 amino acids. J lost 7 bases, V lost 4 bases, and 13 bases had no gene match. Germline V gives CDR1 SGHRS, CDR2 YFSETQ. The CDR3 loop reads CASSPGLADLRATQYF. In DNA form, the CDR3 reads TGCGCCAGCAGCCCTGGACTAGCGGACCTGCGGGCGACCCAGTACTTC.

The sample holds many counts of this clonotype. The chain uses TRBV12-3 or TRBV12-4 and TRBJ2-1, with 8 bases matching TRBD2. This CDR3 spans 14 amino acids. Trimming cost V 4 bases and J 3 bases; bases outside gene matches: 2. CDR3 protein: CASSWTSSYNEQFF. DNA for the CDR3: TGTGCCAGCAGTTGGACTAGCAGCTACAATGAGCAGTTCTTC.

This clonotype has only a few counts. The chain links TRBV12-3 or TRBV12-4 to TRBJ1-1; D is unresolved. V was trimmed by 2 bases and J by 1 base, leaving 14 bases between them. This CDR3 has 16 amino acids. Here the CDR3 reads CASSLSGRSANTEAFF. DNA of the CDR3: TGTGCCAGCAGTTTATCCGGCCGTTCGGCGAACACTGAAGCTTTCTTT.

This clonotype has a count of ten or more. The chain couples TRBV7-2 to TRBJ2-3; 8 nucleotides align to TRBD2. Germline CDR1 reads SGHTA; CDR2 reads FQGNSA. Trimming at V came to 5 bases and at J to 4 bases, leaving 5 bases not matched to a gene. CDR3 length equals 14 residues. CDR3 protein: CASSTRGGADTQYF. The CDR3 nucleotides are TGTGCCAGCAGCACCCGGGGGGGAGCAGATACGCAGTATTTT.

This clonotype was picked up many times. The V gene is TRBV3-1, the J gene TRBJ2-7; 8 positions match TRBD2. Germline-derived CDR1 and CDR2 are LGHDT and YNNKEL (reference sequence). There are 15 residues in the CDR3. The V and J ends lost 0 bases and 2 bases, in that order; junction bases with no gene match: 3. The chain's CDR3 is CASSQELAETYEQYF. The DNA of the CDR3 is TGTGCCAGCAGCCAAGAACTAGCGGAAACCTACGAGCAGTACTTC.

This clonotype was observed at least ten times. The V gene is TRBV5-1, the J gene TRBJ2-4; 7 bases fit TRBD2. The junction had 0 bases not matched to a gene; V was cut back by 2 bases and J by 4 bases. CDR1 is SGHRS, CDR2 YFSETQ, per germline. The length of the CDR3 is 13 residues. The CDR3 coding sequence is TGCGCCAGCAGCTTCGGGGGGAAAAACATTCAGTACTTC. The encoded protein is CASSFGGKNIQYF. Based on the CDR3 plus reference TRBV5-1 and TRBJ2-4, the full variable domain is KAGVTQTPRYLIKTRGQQVTLSCSPISGHRSVSWYQQTPGQGLQFLFEYFSETQRNKGNFPGRFSGRQFSNSRSEMNVSTLELGDSALYLCASSFGGKNIQYFGAGTRLSVL.

In its sample, this clonotype was seen many times. CDR3 DNA: TGCGCCAGCAGCTTGGGGAGCAATGAGCAGTTCTTC. It specifies CASSLGSNEQFF. The V call is TRBV5-1, the J call TRBJ2-1; D is unclear. Germline loops: CDR1 SGHRS, CDR2 YFSETQ. The V end lost 0 bases, the J end lost 6 bases, and 4 bases lay between the germline ends. The CDR3 is made up of 12 amino acids.

This clonotype was seen many times. J is TRBJ2-1 and V is TRBV15, with 7 positions matching TRBD2. CDR3 size: 16 residues. The V gene end was trimmed by 1 base and the J gene end by 3 bases; junction bases not matched to a gene: 6. Germline CDR1 is LNHNV and CDR2 is YYDKDF (reference sequence). The CDR3 protein is CATSRGRGTIYNEQFF. CDR3 nucleotide sequence: TGTGCCACCAGCAGAGGACGGGGGACTATCTACAATGAGCAGTTCTTC.

This clonotype has only a few counts. This chain links TRBV20-1 with TRBJ2-1, with TRBD1 matching 7 bases. V lost 4 bases and J lost 2; bases outside the gene matches: 5. This CDR3 contains 14 residues. The germline V gene has CDR1 DFQATT and CDR2 SNEGSKA (reference sequence). For the CDR3, the DNA is TGCAGTGCTACGTACAGGGGCCCCTACAATGAGCAGTTCTTC. Translation: CSATYRGPYNEQFF.

In this sample, this clonotype turned up many times. The chain is built from TRBV27 and TRBJ1-2; 10 bases are a match to TRBD1. Unmatched junction bases numbered 12, after V lost 6 bases and J lost 14 bases. This CDR3 spans 13 amino acids. Germline V gene sequence: CDR1 MNHEY, CDR2 SMNVEV (reference sequence). The DNA of the CDR3 is TGTGCCAGCAGAGGACAGGGGGGTCAAATTGGAACCTTC. Protein: CASRGQGGQIGTF.

V is TRBV19 and J is TRBJ2-1; TRBD1 agrees at 9 bases. Germline V gene sequence: CDR1 LNHDA, CDR2 SQIVND (reference sequence). This CDR3 spans 17 amino acids. V trimming: 5 bases; J trimming: 4 bases; junction bases outside the gene matches: 12. CDR3 sequence: CASSAPNRGQLYNEQFF. CDR3 sequence (DNA): TGTGCCAGTAGTGCCCCTAACAGGGGGCAACTATACAATGAGCAGTTCTTC. The entire variable domain, with the rest obtained from reference TRBV19 and TRBJ2-1, is as follows: DGGITQSPKYLFRKEGQNVTLSCEQNLNHDAMYWYRQDPGQGLRLIYYSQIVNDFQKGDIAEGYSVSREKKESFPLTVTSAQKNPTAFYLCASSAPNRGQLYNEQFFGPGTRLTVL.

This clonotype was detected many times. The chain employs TRBV11-2 and TRBJ1-6; 12 bases fit TRBD1. The CDR3 totals 17 residues. Trimming cost V 6 bases and J 7 bases; bases outside gene matches: 10. CDR1 SGHAT and CDR2 FQNNGV come from the germline V gene. DNA for the CDR3: TGTGCCAGCAGTGTGGGACAGGGGGCAAGGGGAAATTCACCCCTCCACTTT. Translation gives CASSVGQGARGNSPLHF. Full variable domain (rest looked up from reference TRBV11-2 and TRBJ1-6): EAGVAQSPRYKIIEKRQSVAFWCNPISGHATLYWYQQILGQGPKLLIQFQNNGVVDDSQLPKDRFSAERLKGVDSTLKIQPAKLEDSAVYLCASSVGQGARGNSPLHFGNGTRLTVT.

Details on this clonotype: This may be a read error, as it is one base from a much larger clone. This chain joins TRBV29-1 and TRBJ1-1, with D maybe TRBD1 (6 bases). CDR1 and CDR2 from the germline V gene are SQVTM and ANQGSEA. Trimming cost V 8 bases and J 3 bases, with 16 bases left between them. The CDR3 spans 13 residues. The CDR3: CSTEPGEDTEAFF. The CDR3 DNA sequence: TGCAGCACCGAACCAGGGGAGGACACTGAAGCTTTCTTT.